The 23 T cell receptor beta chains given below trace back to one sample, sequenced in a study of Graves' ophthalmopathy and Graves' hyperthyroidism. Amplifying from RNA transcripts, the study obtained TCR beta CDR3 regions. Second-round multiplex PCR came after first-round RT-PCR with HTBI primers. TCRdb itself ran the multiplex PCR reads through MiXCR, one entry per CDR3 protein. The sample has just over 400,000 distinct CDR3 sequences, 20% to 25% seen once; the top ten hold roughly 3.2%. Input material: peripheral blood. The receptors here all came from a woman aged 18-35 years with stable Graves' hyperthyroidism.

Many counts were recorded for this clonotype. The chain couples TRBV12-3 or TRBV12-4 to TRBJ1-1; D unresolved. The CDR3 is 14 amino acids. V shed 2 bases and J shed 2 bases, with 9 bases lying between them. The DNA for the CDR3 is TGTGCCAGCAGTTTATCTGGGCGAAACACTGAAGCTTTCTTT. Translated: CASSLSGRNTEAFF.

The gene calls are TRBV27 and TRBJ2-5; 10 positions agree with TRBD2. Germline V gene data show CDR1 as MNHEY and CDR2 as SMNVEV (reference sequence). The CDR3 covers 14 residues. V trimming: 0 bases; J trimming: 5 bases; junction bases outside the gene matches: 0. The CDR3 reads CASSLSSGRETQYF. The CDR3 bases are TGTGCCAGCAGTTTATCTAGCGGGAGGGAGACCCAGTACTTC.

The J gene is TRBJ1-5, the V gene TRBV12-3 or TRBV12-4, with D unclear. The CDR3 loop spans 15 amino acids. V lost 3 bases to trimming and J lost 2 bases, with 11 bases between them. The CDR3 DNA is TGTGCCAGCAGTTTTAAGGGAAGCGGCAATCAGCCCCAGCATTTT. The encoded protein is CASSFKGSGNQPQHF.

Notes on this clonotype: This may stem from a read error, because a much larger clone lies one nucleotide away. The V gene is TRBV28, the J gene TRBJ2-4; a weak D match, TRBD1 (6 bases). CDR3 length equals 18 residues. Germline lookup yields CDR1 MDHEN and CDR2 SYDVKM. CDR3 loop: CASSLYPSEQGSKNIKYF. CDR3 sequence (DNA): TGTGCCAGCAGTTTATACCCCTCAGAACAGGGATCCAAAAACATTAAGTACTTC.

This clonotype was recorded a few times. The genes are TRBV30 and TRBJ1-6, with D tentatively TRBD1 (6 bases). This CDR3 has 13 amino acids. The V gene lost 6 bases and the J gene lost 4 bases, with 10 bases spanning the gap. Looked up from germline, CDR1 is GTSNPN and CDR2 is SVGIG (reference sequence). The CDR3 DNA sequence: TGTGCCTGTAGGGGGGAATATAATTCACCCCTCCACTTT. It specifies CACRGEYNSPLHF.

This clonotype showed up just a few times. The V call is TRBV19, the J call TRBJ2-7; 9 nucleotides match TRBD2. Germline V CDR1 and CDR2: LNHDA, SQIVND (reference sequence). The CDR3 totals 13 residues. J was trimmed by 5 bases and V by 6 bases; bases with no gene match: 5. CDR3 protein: CASRASGTDEQYF. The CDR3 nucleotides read TGTGCCAGTAGGGCTAGCGGGACCGACGAGCAGTACTTC.

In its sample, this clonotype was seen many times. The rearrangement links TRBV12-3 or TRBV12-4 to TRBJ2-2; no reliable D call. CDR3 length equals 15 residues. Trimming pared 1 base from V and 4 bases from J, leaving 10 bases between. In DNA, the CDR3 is TGTGCCAGCAGTTTAGAGAGTTTCGGCACCGGGGAGCTGTTTTTT. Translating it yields CASSLESFGTGELFF.

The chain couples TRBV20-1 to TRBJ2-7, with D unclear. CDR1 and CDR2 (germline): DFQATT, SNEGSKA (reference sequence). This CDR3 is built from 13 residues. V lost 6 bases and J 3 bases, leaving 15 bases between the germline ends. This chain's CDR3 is CSADTDAFYEQYF. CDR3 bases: TGCAGTGCAGACACGGACGCATTCTACGAGCAGTACTTC.

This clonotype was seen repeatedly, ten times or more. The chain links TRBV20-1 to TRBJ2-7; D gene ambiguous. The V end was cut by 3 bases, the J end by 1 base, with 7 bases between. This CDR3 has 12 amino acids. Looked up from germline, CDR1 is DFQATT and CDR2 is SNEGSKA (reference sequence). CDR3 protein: CSARRASYEQYF. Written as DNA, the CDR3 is TGCAGTGCTAGGCGTGCGTCCTACGAGCAGTACTTC.

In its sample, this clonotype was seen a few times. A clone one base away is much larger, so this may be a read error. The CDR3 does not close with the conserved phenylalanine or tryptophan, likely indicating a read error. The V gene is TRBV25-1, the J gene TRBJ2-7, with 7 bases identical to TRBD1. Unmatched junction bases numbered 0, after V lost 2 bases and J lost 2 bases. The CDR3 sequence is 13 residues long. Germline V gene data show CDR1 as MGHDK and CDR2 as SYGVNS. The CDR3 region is CASSEDRAYEQYY. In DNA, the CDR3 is TGTGCCAGCAGTGAAGACAGGGCCTACGAGCAGTACTAC.

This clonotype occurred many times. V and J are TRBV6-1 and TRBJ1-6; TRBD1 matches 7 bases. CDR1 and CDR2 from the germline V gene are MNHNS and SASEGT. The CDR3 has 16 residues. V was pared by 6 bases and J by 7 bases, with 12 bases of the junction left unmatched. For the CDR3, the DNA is TGTGCCAGCAGCGACCGACAGGGCGCGGGGAATTCACCCCTCCACTTT. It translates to CASSDRQGAGNSPLHF.

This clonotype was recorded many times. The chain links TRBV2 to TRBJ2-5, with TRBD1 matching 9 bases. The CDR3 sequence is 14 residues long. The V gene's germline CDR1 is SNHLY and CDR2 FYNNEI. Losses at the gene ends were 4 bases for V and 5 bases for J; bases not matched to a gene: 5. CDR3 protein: CASSGDRGVETQYF. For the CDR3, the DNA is TGTGCCAGCAGTGGCGACAGGGGGGTCGAGACCCAGTACTTC.

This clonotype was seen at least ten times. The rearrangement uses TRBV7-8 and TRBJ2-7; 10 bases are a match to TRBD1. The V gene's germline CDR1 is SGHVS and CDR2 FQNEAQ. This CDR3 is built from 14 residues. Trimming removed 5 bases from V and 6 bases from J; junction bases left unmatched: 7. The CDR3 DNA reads TGTGCCAGCAGCCTCCGGGACAGGGGCCCCGAGCAGTACTTC. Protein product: CASSLRDRGPEQYF.

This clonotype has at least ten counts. The DNA of the CDR3 is TGTGCCAGCACCGGGACAAAGTTGTCACCCCTCCACTTT. This encodes CASTGTKLSPLHF. The chain carries TRBV6-2 or TRBV6-3 and TRBJ1-6; D is possibly TRBD1 (6 bases). The V end was cut by 7 bases, the J end by 10 bases, with 14 bases between. Germline V gene lookup returns CDR1 MNHEY and CDR2 SVGEGT. This CDR3 contains 13 residues.

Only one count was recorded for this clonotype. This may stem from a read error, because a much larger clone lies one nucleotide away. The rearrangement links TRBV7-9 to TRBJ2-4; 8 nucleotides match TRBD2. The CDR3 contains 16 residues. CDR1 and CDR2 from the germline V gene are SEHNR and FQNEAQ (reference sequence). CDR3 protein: CASSLAAGGPKNMQYF. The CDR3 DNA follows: TGTGCCAGCAGCTTAGCGGCGGGAGGACCCAAAAACATGCAGTACTTC.

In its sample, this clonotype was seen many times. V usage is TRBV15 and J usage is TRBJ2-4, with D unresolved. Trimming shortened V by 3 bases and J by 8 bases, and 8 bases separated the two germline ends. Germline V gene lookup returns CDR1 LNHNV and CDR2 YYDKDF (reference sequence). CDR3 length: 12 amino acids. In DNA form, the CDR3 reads TGTGCCACCAGCAGTCCTCGGGACATTCAGTACTTC. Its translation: CATSSPRDIQYF.

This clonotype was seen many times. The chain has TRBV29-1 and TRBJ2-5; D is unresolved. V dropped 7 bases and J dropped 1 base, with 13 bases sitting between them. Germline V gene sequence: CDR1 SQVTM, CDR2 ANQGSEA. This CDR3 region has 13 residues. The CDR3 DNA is TGCAGCGCCACCCCCAACAGCCAAGAGACCCAGTACTTC. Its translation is CSATPNSQETQYF.

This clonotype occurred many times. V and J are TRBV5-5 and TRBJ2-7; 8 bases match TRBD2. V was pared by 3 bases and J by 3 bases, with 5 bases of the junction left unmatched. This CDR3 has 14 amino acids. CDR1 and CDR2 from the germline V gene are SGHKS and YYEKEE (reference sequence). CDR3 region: CASSSSGPSYEQYF. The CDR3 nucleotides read TGTGCCAGCAGCTCTAGCGGGCCTAGCTACGAGCAGTACTTC. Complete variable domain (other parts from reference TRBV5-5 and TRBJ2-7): DAGVTQSPTHLIKTRGQQVTLRCSPISGHKSVSWYQQVLGQGPQFIFQYYEKEERGRGNFPDRFSARQFPNYSSELNVNALLLGDSALYLCASSSSGPSYEQYFGPGTRLTVT.

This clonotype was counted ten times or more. The CDR3 nucleotides read TGTGCCAGTAAGGCGCTAGCGGGAGATACGAACACCGGGGAGCTGTTTTTT. Its protein product is CASKALAGDTNTGELFF. The V call is TRBV19, the J call TRBJ2-2; 10 bases map to TRBD2. CDR1 is LNHDA and CDR2 is SQIVND in the germline V gene (reference sequence). CDR3 size: 17 residues. The V gene end was trimmed by 7 bases and the J gene end by 0 bases; junction bases not matched to a gene: 8.

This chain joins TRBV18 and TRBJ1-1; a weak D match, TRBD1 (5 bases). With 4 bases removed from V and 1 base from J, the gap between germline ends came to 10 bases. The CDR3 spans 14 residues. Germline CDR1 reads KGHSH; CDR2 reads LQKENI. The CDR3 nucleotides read TGTGCCAGCTCACGGGACCGCAGGAACACTGAAGCTTTCTTT. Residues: CASSRDRRNTEAFF.

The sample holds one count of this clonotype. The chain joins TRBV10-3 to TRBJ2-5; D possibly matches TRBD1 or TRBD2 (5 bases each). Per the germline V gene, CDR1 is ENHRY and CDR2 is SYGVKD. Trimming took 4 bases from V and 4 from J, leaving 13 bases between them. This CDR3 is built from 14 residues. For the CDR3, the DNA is TGTGCCATCAGTGTGGGGACCCGCGGAGAGACCCAGTACTTC. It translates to CAISVGTRGETQYF.

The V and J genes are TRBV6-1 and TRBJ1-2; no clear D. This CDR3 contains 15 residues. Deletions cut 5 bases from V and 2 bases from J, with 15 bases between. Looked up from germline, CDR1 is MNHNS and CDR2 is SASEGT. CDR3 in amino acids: CASSPSRLENYGYTF. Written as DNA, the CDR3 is TGTGCCAGCAGTCCTAGCCGTCTCGAAAACTATGGCTACACCTTC.

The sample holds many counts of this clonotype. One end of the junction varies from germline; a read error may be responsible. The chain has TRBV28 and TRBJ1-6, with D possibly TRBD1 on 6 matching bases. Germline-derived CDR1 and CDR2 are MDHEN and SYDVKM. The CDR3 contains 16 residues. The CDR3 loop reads CASSNPSDSYSSPLHF. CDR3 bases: TGTGCCAGCAGTAACCCGTCGGACAGCTATAGTTCACCCCTCCACTTT.